This T cell receptor (beta chain) comes out of a study of CD8+CD57+ T cells in acquired aplastic anemia. Study results and limitations: Patients and controls shared about 30 CD8+ CDR3 sequences.

Profiling of TCR beta VDJ combinations and CDR3 sequences used genomic DNA as template. MiXCR, run by TCRdb on the reads, gives a single entry per CDR3 protein. The table lists 75,000 to 90,000 distinct CDR3 sequences, approximately 46% of them singletons. Details on this clonotype: Its matching antigen is unknown.

The CDR3 covers 16 residues. Germline lookup yields CDR1 MGHDK and CDR2 SYGVNS. This TCR was sampled from a human donor in good health, serving as a control. This chain links TRBV25-1 with TRBJ2-5; no clear D. The DNA end is a closer match to TRBJ2-7, so the J assignment may be wrong. Input material: sorted CD4+, CD8+, or CD8+CD57+ T cells (not recorded which) from PBMCs. The CDR3 is CASSVGPRPSITEQYF. The CDR3 region has the DNA TGTGCCAGCAGCGTAGGCCCCCGCCCATCTATCACCGAGCAGTACTTC.